This T cell receptor (beta chain) stems from a study of glioma-infiltrating T cells after dendritic cell vaccination. Study summary: Patients received autologous tumor lysate-pulsed dendritic cell vaccination between 2003 and 2012.

TCRdb keeps only in-frame clones here, not all; method: immunoSEQ multiplex PCR. The data contain tens of thousands of clones, less than 90% of them singletons. As for time point: after dendritic cell vaccination, including at tumor progression/relapse. Fresh-frozen tumor tissue and more than two years of survival data were available for all. None of the glioblastoma patients had an isocitrate dehydrogenase mutation. Trimming stripped 2 bases from V and 1 base from J, with 15 bases between. The CDR3 runs to 16 residues. CDR1 SEHNR and CDR2 FQNEAQ come from the germline V gene (reference sequence). This chain connects TRBV7-9 to TRBJ2-7; perhaps TRBD1 as D (6 bases). The sequence was collected from a human donor with glioblastoma. This specimen consisted of blood, obtained after dendritic cell vaccination. The CDR3 nucleotides read TGTGCCAGCAGCTTATGGGGGCAGCTCCCTTCCTACGAGCAGTACTTC. This codes for CASSLWGQLPSYEQYF.